Below, 22 T cell receptor beta chains from the same sample are listed, as sequenced in a study of siplizumab effects on memory and regulatory T cells. Using immunoSEQ multiplex PCR, the repertoire was profiled, and TCRdb retains in-frame clones only, with some absent. The table has about 82,000 clones, approximately 86% seen once. Material for sequencing was Tregs sorted from blood. These receptors were collected from a human donor in good health.

V usage is TRBV9 and J usage is TRBJ1-2, with D perhaps matching TRBD1 (6 bases). V gave up 4 bases and J gave up 4 bases, with 17 bases separating them. This CDR3 region has 15 residues. The germline CDR1 and CDR2 sequences are SGDLS and YYNGEE. Here the CDR3 reads CASSPTQGNGYGYTF. The CDR3 coding sequence is TGTGCCAGCAGCCCAACCCAGGGGAATGGCTATGGCTACACCTTC. Supplemented by reference TRBV9 and TRBJ1-2, the full variable domain reads DSGVTQTPKHLITATGQRVTLRCSPRSGDLSVYWYQQSLDQGLQFLIQYYNGEERAKGNILERFSAQQFPDLHSELNLSSLELGDSALYFCASSPTQGNGYGYTFGSGTRLTVV.

J is TRBJ2-1 and V is TRBV7-3; 9 nucleotides align to TRBD2. The V gene end was trimmed by 4 bases and the J gene end by 8 bases; junction bases not matched to a gene: 15. The CDR3 length is 17 residues. In germline, CDR1 is SGHTA, CDR2 FQGTGA. For the CDR3, the DNA is TGTGCCAGCAGCTCCAGGGGGGCTAGCGGGGCCAACTATGAGCAGTTCTTC. Its translation is CASSSRGASGANYEQFF. The complete variable domain, with remaining parts taken from reference TRBV7-3 and TRBJ2-1, reads GAGVSQTPSNKVTEKGKYVELRCDPISGHTALYWYRQSLGQGPEFLIYFQGTGAADDSGLPNDRFFAVRPEGSVSTLKIQRTERGDSAVYLCASSSRGASGANYEQFFGPGTRLTVL.

This clone was picked up one time. The chain is built from TRBV9 and TRBJ1-2; D not resolved. V lost 3 bases and J 2 bases, leaving 5 bases between the germline ends. This CDR3 has 12 amino acids. CDR1 and CDR2 (germline): SGDLS, YYNGEE. The CDR3 spells CASSGPNYGYTF. CDR3 DNA sequence: TGTGCCAGCAGCGGCCCCAACTATGGCTACACCTTC.

V and J are TRBV4-2 and TRBJ2-7, with 13 bases identical to TRBD2. This CDR3 is 16 amino acids long. The germline CDR1 and CDR2 sequences are LGHNA and YNFKEQ. The junction had 7 bases not matched to a gene; V was cut back by 5 bases and J by 3 bases. CDR3 sequence (DNA): TGTGCCAGCAGCGAGACTAGCGGGGGGACTATCTACGAGCAGTACTTC. Protein sequence: CASSETSGGTIYEQYF.

The V gene is TRBV6-6, the J gene TRBJ2-7; no clear D. The germline V gene has CDR1 MNHNY and CDR2 SVGAGI (reference sequence). CDR3 size: 14 residues. V lost 6 bases and J 0 bases, leaving 12 bases between the germline ends. Here the CDR3 reads CASRVSGRSYEQYF. DNA of the CDR3: TGTGCCAGCAGAGTATCCGGGCGCTCCTACGAGCAGTACTTC.

V gene TRBV28 combines with J gene TRBJ2-4; D not certain. The V end was cut by 5 bases, the J end by 3 bases, with 26 bases between. The V gene's germline CDR1 is MDHEN and CDR2 SYDVKM. CDR3 length: 19 residues. CDR3 loop: CASSHYPPKPVWHKNIQYF. CDR3 sequence (DNA): TGTGCCAGCAGTCATTACCCCCCTAAACCGGTTTGGCACAAAAACATTCAGTACTTC.

V is TRBV6-5 and J is TRBJ1-1, with 8 bases lining up with TRBD1. V was pared by 2 bases and J by 6 bases, with 8 bases of the junction left unmatched. CDR3 length equals 15 residues. Germline CDR1 reads MNHEY; CDR2 reads SVGAGI. This CDR3 reads CASSYGWTGSSEAFF. Here the CDR3 DNA reads TGTGCCAGCAGTTACGGGTGGACAGGGAGCTCTGAAGCTTTCTTT.

The chain has TRBV19 and TRBJ2-1, with D perhaps matching TRBD2 (7 bases). V shed 4 bases and J shed 4 bases, with 11 bases lying between them. Per germline, CDR1 LNHDA and CDR2 SQIVND (reference sequence). The CDR3 contains 14 residues. The CDR3 region has the DNA TGTGCCAGTAGTAAGGGGGGGCCTTACAATGAGCAGTTCTTC. Amino acids: CASSKGGPYNEQFF. The full variable domain, in which reference TRBV19 and TRBJ2-1 provide the parts outside the CDR3, is DGGITQSPKYLFRKEGQNVTLSCEQNLNHDAMYWYRQDPGQGLRLIYYSQIVNDFQKGDIAEGYSVSREKKESFPLTVTSAQKNPTAFYLCASSKGGPYNEQFFGPGTRLTVL.

The V and J genes are TRBV6-6 and TRBJ2-5; TRBD1 might be the D (6 bases). There are 13 residues in the CDR3. Trimming took off 6 bases at V and 4 bases at J, with 12 bases between the two ends. CDR1 is MNHNY, CDR2 SVGAGI, per germline (reference sequence). The CDR3 spells CASSQGLLETQYF. Here the CDR3 DNA reads TGTGCCAGCAGCCAGGGGTTGTTAGAGACCCAGTACTTC.

This clone was observed a few times. The chain couples TRBV6-6 to TRBJ1-5; the match to TRBD1 covers 9 bases. Germline trimming cut 0 bases from V and 7 bases from J; bases unmatched to any gene: 7. This CDR3 comprises 16 residues. Looked up from germline, CDR1 is MNHNY and CDR2 is SVGAGI (reference sequence). CDR3 bases: TGTGCCAGCAGTTACTCCCGGGACAGGGAGAGGCAGCCCCAGCATTTT. Its protein product is CASSYSRDRERQPQHF.

The chain carries TRBV18 and TRBJ2-7; the match to TRBD1 covers 7 bases. The V gene's germline CDR1 is KGHSH and CDR2 LQKENI. With 4 bases clipped from V and 3 bases from J, the junction kept 6 bases outside the gene matches. The CDR3 length is 14 residues. The chain's CDR3 is CASSRGQRDYEQYF. The CDR3 DNA follows: TGTGCCAGCTCACGGGGACAGAGAGACTACGAGCAGTACTTC.

The chain couples TRBV7-9 to TRBJ2-1, with 12 bases that match TRBD2. Germline lookup yields CDR1 SEHNR and CDR2 FQNEAQ (reference sequence). CDR3 length: 16 residues. With V trimmed by 4 bases and J by 5 bases, 6 bases remained unmatched. The CDR3 sequence is CASSSYRLAGDNEQFF. The CDR3 DNA is TGTGCCAGCAGCTCATATAGACTAGCGGGGGACAATGAGCAGTTCTTC.

The chain joins TRBV7-2 to TRBJ2-1, with 10 bases fitting TRBD2. Trimming at V came to 3 bases and at J to 8 bases, leaving 7 bases not matched to a gene. The CDR3 covers 15 residues. The V gene's germline CDR1 is SGHTA and CDR2 FQGNSA. Here the CDR3 DNA reads TGTGCCAGCAGCTTTTTAGCGGGGGGCCTCGATGAGCAGTTCTTC. This translates into CASSFLAGGLDEQFF.

The CDR3 here is CASSYSTYPNYGYTF. CDR3 sequence (DNA): TGTGCCAGCAGTTACTCAACCTATCCTAACTATGGCTACACCTTC. This sequence joins TRBV6-5 and TRBJ1-2; no reliable D call. Trimming stripped 0 bases from V and 0 bases from J, with 8 bases between. The V gene's germline CDR1 is MNHEY and CDR2 SVGAGI. The length of the CDR3 is 15 residues.

This chain connects TRBV7-9 to TRBJ2-1; 12 bases are a match to TRBD2. Unmatched junction bases numbered 14, after V lost 5 bases and J lost 9 bases. Germline loops: CDR1 SEHNR, CDR2 FQNEAQ (reference sequence). CDR3 size: 17 residues. CDR3 nucleotides: TGTGCCAGCAGCCCCACGGCTAGCGGGGGGGCCTCACGTGAGCAGTTCTTC. Residues: CASSPTASGGASREQFF.

The chain carries TRBV5-6 and TRBJ1-3; D is possibly TRBD1 (6 bases). This CDR3 contains 13 residues. Germline V gene data show CDR1 as SGHDT and CDR2 as YYEEEE. V lost 3 bases and J 4 bases, leaving 8 bases between the germline ends. Here the CDR3 DNA reads TGTGCCAGCAGCTACGGACAGGGAAACACCATATATTTT. This translates into CASSYGQGNTIYF.

V gene TRBV7-2 combines with J gene TRBJ1-4; possible D gene TRBD1, 5 bases. CDR1 is SGHTA, CDR2 FQGNSA, per germline. The germline V and J ends were trimmed by 4 bases and 4 bases, with 10 bases remaining between them. This CDR3 contains 14 residues. The DNA for the CDR3 is TGTGCCAGCAGCTCGACAGTTCATAATGAAAAACTGTTTTTT. Translation: CASSSTVHNEKLFF.

The chain combines TRBV6-5 with TRBJ1-2, with no clear D. CDR3 size: 15 residues. The V gene's germline CDR1 is MNHEY and CDR2 SVGAGI. Trimming cost V 0 bases and J 4 bases, with 12 bases left between them. Written as DNA, the CDR3 is TGTGCCAGCAGTTACTCAGGCGGACTGAGCTATGGCTACACCTTC. This encodes CASSYSGGLSYGYTF.

The count of this clone is one. The V call is TRBV4-1, the J call TRBJ1-4; D call uncertain. The CDR3 contains 13 residues. CDR1 and CDR2 from the germline V gene are MGHRA and YSYEKL. The V and J ends lost 1 base and 8 bases respectively, with 8 bases between them. CDR3 residues: CASSQGRKEKLFF. CDR3 bases: TGCGCCAGCAGCCAAGGACGAAAAGAAAAACTGTTTTTT.

J is TRBJ2-1 and V is TRBV21-1; the table's D call TRBD1 went unverified against the DNA. TRBV21-1 counts as a pseudogene. The CDR3 runs 17 residues. CDR3 nucleotide sequence: TGTGCCAGCACCGATGGACGACAGGGGGAGAATTACAATGAGCAGTTCTTC. Protein: CASTDGRQGENYNEQFF.

The chain recombines TRBV30 with TRBJ1-5; no clear D gene. Germline-derived CDR1 and CDR2 are GTSNPN and SVGIG (reference sequence). The CDR3 length is 13 residues. Between the trimmed V and J ends, which lost 2 bases and 4 bases, there was a span of 9 bases. This CDR3 reads CAWSPPGNQPQHF. In DNA form, the CDR3 reads TGTGCCTGGAGTCCCCCGGGAAATCAGCCCCAGCATTTT. Full variable domain (outside the CDR3, taken from reference TRBV30 and TRBJ1-5): SQTIHQWPATLVQPVGSPLSLECTVEGTSNPNLYWYRQAAGRGLQLLFYSVGIGQISSEVPQNLSASRPQDRQFILSSKKLLLSDSGFYLCAWSPPGNQPQHFGDGTRLSIL.

The V call is TRBV6-6, the J call TRBJ2-1; maybe TRBD1 (6 bases). The germline V gene has CDR1 MNHNY and CDR2 SVGAGI (reference sequence). V lost 7 bases and J 6 bases, leaving 13 bases between the germline ends. The CDR3 sequence is 13 residues long. Here the CDR3 DNA reads TGTGCCAGCAAGTGGGGGCCGGGCAATGAGCAGTTCTTC. Its translation is CASKWGPGNEQFF.